This is a list of T cell receptor beta chains from one sample in a study of long-term antiretroviral therapy in people with HIV. TCRdb keeps only in-frame clones here, not all; method: immunoSEQ multiplex PCR. In the table there are 9,500 to 11,000 clones, around four fifths of which are singletons. This specimen consisted of unsorted PBMCs, obtained 7.2 years after starting antiretroviral therapy. The source of these receptors is a man aged 45-60 years with HIV. Both conserved end residues are part of each CDR3. Each record gives: clone size, D gene, V gene, J gene, CDR3 DNA, CDR3 protein. A D gene is named only where the DNA matches it firmly. The size field is filled for only some rows; it gives once, few, many or a size class.

-	TRBD1	TRBV5-8	TRBJ1-2	TGTGCCAGCAGCGGGTGGACAGGTGATAACTATGGCTACACCTTC	CASSGWTGDNYGYTF
-	-	TRBV5-1	TRBJ2-7	TGCGCCAGTGGACACTCCTCCCTCGAGCAGTACTTC	CASGHSSLEQYF
-	-	TRBV18	TRBJ1-2	TGTGCCAGCTCACCCCAGGGTTACTATGGCTACACCTTC	CASSPQGYYGYTF
-	TRBD1	TRBV5-5	TRBJ1-5	TGTGCCAGCAGCCTATATCCTGACAGGGAAATTCAGCCCCAGCATTTT	CASSLYPDREIQPQHF
-	-	TRBV29-1	TRBJ1-2	TGCAGCGTTCCAGGCGGCTATGGCTACACCTTC	CSVPGGYGYTF
-	-	TRBV7-8	TRBJ2-7	TGTGCCAGCAGCCCCCGCTCTTACGAGCAGTACTTC	CASSPRSYEQYF
-	-	TRBV15	TRBJ2-4	TGTGCCACCAGTATCAGGGGCGGCAAAAACATTCAGTACTTC	CATSIRGGKNIQYF
-	TRBD1	TRBV2	TRBJ1-2	TGTGCCAGCAGTGAAACCCGCTGGACAGGAGCTAACTATGGCTACACCTTC	CASSETRWTGANYGYTF
-	-	TRBV11-2	TRBJ2-2	TGTGCCAGCAGTATAGGCCCCATGAAACCCACCGGGGAGCTGTTTTTT	CASSIGPMKPTGELFF
-	TRBD1	TRBV7-9	TRBJ2-1	TGTGCCAGCAGCCTTGGACAGGGATCCTACAATGAGCAGTTCTTC	CASSLGQGSYNEQFF
-	-	TRBV11-1	TRBJ1-1	TGTGCCAGCAGCTTAGACAGGCGGAACACTGAAGCTTTCTTT	CASSLDRRNTEAFF
-	TRBD2	TRBV15	TRBJ2-3	TGTGCCACCAGCAGTTTCGGGGGGACAGATACGCAGTATTTT	CATSSFGGTDTQYF
-	TRBD2	TRBV27	TRBJ2-3	TGTGCCAGCAGCCCCGGACTAGCGGGGGGTGCCGGGCGGCTAGATACGCAGTATTTT	CASSPGLAGGAGRLDTQYF
-	-	TRBV15	TRBJ1-4	TGTGCCACCAGCACAGGGACGGGGGATGAAAAACTGTTTTTT	CATSTGTGDEKLFF
-	TRBD1	TRBV27	TRBJ1-2	TGTGCCAGCAGCCTAACCCTACAGGGGGCTCATGGCTACACCTTC	CASSLTLQGAHGYTF
-	TRBD1	TRBV6-5	TRBJ2-7	TGTGCCAGCAGTTACTCGAAGGGGGCATACGAGCAGTACTTC	CASSYSKGAYEQYF
-	TRBD1	TRBV5-1	TRBJ1-2	TGCGCCAGCAGCCTCGTGGGACAGGGAATCGGATTGGAGTATGGCTACACCTTC	CASSLVGQGIGLEYGYTF
once	-	TRBV19	TRBJ1-4	TGTGCCAGTAGTATGGCAGGGGCAAGGAAACTGTTTTTT	CASSMAGARKLFF
few	-	TRBV6-1	TRBJ1-5	TGTGCCAGCAGTGAGGAGATGTATAGCAATCAGCCCCAGCATTTT	CASSEEMYSNQPQHF
-	TRBD2	TRBV5-1	TRBJ2-3	TGCGCCAGCAGCCCACTAGCGGGGGGTCGCTCAGATACGCAGTATTTT	CASSPLAGGRSDTQYF
-	-	TRBV19	TRBJ1-1	TGTGCCAGTAGTCCCGAACTCATCCTAGGGAACACTGAAGCTTTCTTT	CASSPELILGNTEAFF
few	-	TRBV30	TRBJ1-1	TGTGCCTGGAATACCGGGGGAACTGAAGCTTTCTTT	CAWNTGGTEAFF
-	-	TRBV19	TRBJ1-1	TGTGCCAGTAGTAGGGGGGGAGGCAACACTGAAGCTTTCTTT	CASSRGGGNTEAFF
-	-	TRBV27	TRBJ1-4	TGTGCCAGCAGGGATACTTTGGATGAAAAACTGTTTTTT	CASRDTLDEKLFF
-	-	TRBV6-1	TRBJ2-7	TGTGCCAGCAGTCGGGGAGATGTCGACGAGCAGTACTTC	CASSRGDVDEQYF
-	-	TRBV30	TRBJ1-2	TGTGCCTGGAGTGGTTCGGGGGCAAGCTATGGCTACACCTTC	CAWSGSGASYGYTF
-	-	TRBV9	TRBJ1-2	TGTGCCAGCAGCTCGTGGGGCCCCCGGCCCTATCGCTACACCTTC	CASSSWGPRPYRYTF
-	-	TRBV9	TRBJ2-1	TGTGCCAGCAGCGTAGGCGGGGACTCCTACAATGAGCAGTTCTTC	CASSVGGDSYNEQFF
-	TRBD1	TRBV27	TRBJ1-2	TGTGCCAGCAAACCGGGACAGGGTAACTATGGCTACACCTTC	CASKPGQGNYGYTF
-	-	TRBV6-4	TRBJ1-5	TGTGCCAGCAGTGACGGACAGTGCAATCAGCCCCAGCATTTT	CASSDGQCNQPQHF
-	-	TRBV10-1	TRBJ1-1	TGCGCCAGCGAGACAGAAAACACTGAAGCTTTCTTT	CASETENTEAFF
-	-	TRBV11-3	TRBJ2-7	TGTGCCAGCAGCTTTGGCGGATCCTACGAGCAGTACTTC	CASSFGGSYEQYF
-	-	TRBV5-1	TRBJ1-1	TGCGCCAGCGCTGGAGGGAACACTGAAGCTTTCTTT	CASAGGNTEAFF
-	-	TRBV2	TRBJ1-1	TGTGCCAGCAGTGAACGGGCATCAACGGGGAACACTGAAGCTTTCTTT	CASSERASTGNTEAFF
-	-	TRBV30	TRBJ2-7	TGTGCCTGGAGTGTACCCGGTACCTACGAGCAGTACTTC	CAWSVPGTYEQYF
-	-	TRBV11-3	TRBJ2-7	TGTGCCAGCAGCTTCGGGGAACACCGGGTGGGCAAAAACGAGCAGTACTTC	CASSFGEHRVGKNEQYF
-	-	TRBV2	TRBJ1-6	TGTGCCAGCAACTCGTGGGGCAGTGAGAATTCACCCCTCCACTTT	CASNSWGSENSPLHF
-	-	TRBV5-6	TRBJ1-5	TGTGCCAGCAGCTTCCGACAGGCCAATAGCAATCAGCCCCAGCATTTT	CASSFRQANSNQPQHF
-	TRBD2	TRBV27	TRBJ2-3	TGTGCCAGCAGTTCCCTAGCGGGGGGGCCGCCAGATACGCAGTATTTT	CASSSLAGGPPDTQYF
few	-	TRBV19	TRBJ1-6	TGTGCCAGTAGTATAGATGGGGATCCCTATAATTCACCCCTCCACTTT	CASSIDGDPYNSPLHF
-	TRBD2	TRBV6-5	TRBJ2-1	TGTGCCAGCAGTTTAGCGGGGGACTACAATGAGCAGTTCTTC	CASSLAGDYNEQFF
few	-	TRBV27	TRBJ2-7	TGTGCCAGCACCCCCTTGGAGTCGTCGGACGAGCAGTACTTC	CASTPLESSDEQYF
-	-	TRBV5-6	TRBJ1-2	TGTGCCAGCAGCCCCCAGGGGACCTATGGCTACACCTTC	CASSPQGTYGYTF
few	TRBD2	TRBV10-3	TRBJ2-5	TGTGCCATCAGTGGGTATAGCGGGGGCGAGCCCCAAGAGACCCAGTACTTC	CAISGYSGGEPQETQYF
-	-	TRBV9	TRBJ2-3	TGTGCCAGCAGCGTAGGGGGCACAGATACGCAGTATTTT	CASSVGGTDTQYF
-	-	TRBV4-2	TRBJ2-7	TGTGCCAGCAGCCCAGGGGTACCTTCCTACGAGCAGTACTTC	CASSPGVPSYEQYF
-	-	TRBV19	TRBJ1-4	TGTGCCAGTAGTCCGCGGGACATTCAAAATGAAAAACTGTTTTTT	CASSPRDIQNEKLFF
-	-	TRBV5-6	TRBJ1-3	TGTGCCAGCAGCCCCGGGGGAAACACCATATATTTT	CASSPGGNTIYF
-	-	TRBV29-1	TRBJ1-4	TGCAGCGTTCCCGGGACGGGTCCGGGAGAAAAACTGTTTTTT	CSVPGTGPGEKLFF
-	TRBD1	TRBV5-1	TRBJ2-4	TGCGCCAGCAGTCCGGGACAGGGGAGGGGAAACATTCAGTACTTC	CASSPGQGRGNIQYF
-	-	TRBV6-1	TRBJ2-1	TGTGCCAGCAGTAAAAGGGGCTACAATGAGCAGTTCTTC	CASSKRGYNEQFF
-	-	TRBV13	TRBJ2-3	TGTGCCAGCAGCCCTGGGACGGAGAGCACAGATACGCAGTATTTT	CASSPGTESTDTQYF
-	-	TRBV29-1	TRBJ2-1	TGCAGCGTTGGCGGGGCGGGAAATGAGCAGTTCTTC	CSVGGAGNEQFF
-	-	TRBV5-5	TRBJ2-7	TGTGCCAGCAGCGTAGACTACAGTAGCTCCTACGAGCAGTACTTC	CASSVDYSSSYEQYF